This T cell receptor beta chain was retrieved from a study of vaccination effects on CD4 cells after COVID-19. Turning to the study itself: Subjects were given two BNT162b2 or mRNA-1273 vaccine doses. Among convalescent patients, two provided samples 16 days and one week before vaccination.

ViraFEST expansion of antigen-specific CD4+ T cells with viral peptide pools preceded sequencing. Having been cultured for less than 13 days, the cells underwent CD4+ T cell isolation. This individual contracted SARS-CoV-2 between March and December 2020, as verified by PCR. Wells each received around 2.2 million PBMC, cultured with about 10 IU/ml IL-2 and about 9.4 ug/ml peptides. On both days 3 and 7, half of the culture medium was replaced with IL-2 medium. The CDR3 spans 13 residues. The V and J ends lost 4 bases and 10 bases respectively, with 11 bases between them. On this clone itself: Its target is unknown.

Assay: immunoSEQ multiplex PCR; the TCRdb copy retains only in-frame clones and omits some. This table holds about 20,000 clones, 70% to 80% found once. This chain links TRBV12-3 or TRBV12-4 with TRBJ1-6; D remains ambiguous. Sequenced here: CD4+ T cells from PBMCs cultured with a peptide pool, sampled before COVID-19 vaccination. This clonotype was obtained from a human donor who had a prior SARS-CoV-2 infection. The CDR3 nucleotides are TGTGCCAGCAGTTCGACTTTGAACTCACCCCTCCACTTT. Its protein product is CASSSTLNSPLHF.